A single sample is the source of the 7 T cell receptor beta chains below, sequenced in a study of Ad26.COV2.S vaccination and SARS-CoV-2 variants. This sample's treatment: around 19 received Ad26.COV2.S at low or high dose, single or two shots; 5 received placebo; per-sample allocation not given. Samples analyzed were those drawn on day 63 after the first vaccine or placebo injection. Clones were read by immunoSEQ multiplex PCR, and TCRdb kept only the in-frame ones, dropping some. The table records over 400,000 clones, roughly 90% of them present only once. The starting material was peripheral blood, obtained in a trial of Ad26.COV2.S vaccine versus placebo. The receptors originated from a person between 18 and 59 years old who received the Ad26.COV2.S COVID-19 vaccine or a placebo.

The CDR3 bases are TGCGCCAGCAGTGTAGTAAGGACAGGGTATGTAAAACTGTTTTTT. Residues: CASSVVRTGYVKLFF. V is TRBV10-1 and J is TRBJ1-4; 8 positions agree with TRBD1. The V segment lost 4 bases and the J segment 10 bases; nucleotides outside the gene matches: 11. The CDR3 covers 15 residues. Germline V lookup: CDR1 WNHNN, CDR2 SYGVQD (reference sequence).

This clone was observed a single time. The chain links TRBV5-1 to TRBJ2-6; D is uncertain. This CDR3 contains 16 residues. The germline V gene encodes CDR1 SGHRS and CDR2 YFSETQ. V lost 5 bases and J lost 5, with 17 bases in between. This CDR3 is CASRAASGRRANVLTF. CDR3 bases: TGCGCCAGCAGGGCGGCCTCGGGTCGGAGGGCCAACGTCCTGACTTTC.

This chain uses TRBV27 with TRBJ1-2; D uncertain. V gave up 3 bases and J gave up 4 bases, with 9 bases separating them. Germline loops: CDR1 MNHEY, CDR2 SMNVEV (reference sequence). The CDR3 length is 13 residues. The DNA of the CDR3 is TGTGCCAGCAGTTTCGCCAGGACCTATGGCTACACCTTC. It translates to CASSFARTYGYTF.

The chain couples TRBV19 to TRBJ2-1; D unresolved. Trimming removed 3 bases at V and 8 bases at J, with 11 bases between. The CDR3 runs to 13 residues. Germline V CDR1 and CDR2: LNHDA, SQIVND (reference sequence). Here the CDR3 reads CASSMAIHHEQFF. The DNA for the CDR3 is TGTGCCAGTAGTATGGCGATCCACCATGAGCAGTTCTTC.

This chain connects TRBV6-2 or TRBV6-3 to TRBJ2-5; 8 bases align to TRBD1. This CDR3 comprises 14 residues. The trim removed 2 bases at V and 5 bases at J, leaving 4 bases unmatched. Germline V lookup: CDR1 MNHEY, CDR2 SVGEGT. For the CDR3, the DNA is TGTGCCAGCAGTTACGCCGACAGGGGTGAGACCCAGTACTTC. Translated: CASSYADRGETQYF.

The chain links TRBV5-1 to TRBJ2-7, with D maybe TRBD2 (6 bases). There are 14 residues in the CDR3. Trimming removed 5 bases from V and 2 bases from J, with 14 bases in between. Per the germline V gene, CDR1 is SGHRS and CDR2 is YFSETQ. The chain's CDR3 is CASSLGGKTYEQYF. CDR3 nucleotides: TGCGCCAGCAGTCTTGGGGGGAAAACCTACGAGCAGTACTTC.

This clone appeared a single time. This chain joins TRBV25-1 and TRBJ2-3; 7 bases line up with TRBD1. V was pared by 8 bases and J by 6 bases, with 5 bases of the junction left unmatched. In germline, CDR1 is MGHDK, CDR2 SYGVNS. CDR3 length: 12 amino acids. The CDR3: CASSRGLDTQYF. CDR3 DNA: TGTGCCAGCTCAAGGGGGCTCGATACGCAGTATTTT.